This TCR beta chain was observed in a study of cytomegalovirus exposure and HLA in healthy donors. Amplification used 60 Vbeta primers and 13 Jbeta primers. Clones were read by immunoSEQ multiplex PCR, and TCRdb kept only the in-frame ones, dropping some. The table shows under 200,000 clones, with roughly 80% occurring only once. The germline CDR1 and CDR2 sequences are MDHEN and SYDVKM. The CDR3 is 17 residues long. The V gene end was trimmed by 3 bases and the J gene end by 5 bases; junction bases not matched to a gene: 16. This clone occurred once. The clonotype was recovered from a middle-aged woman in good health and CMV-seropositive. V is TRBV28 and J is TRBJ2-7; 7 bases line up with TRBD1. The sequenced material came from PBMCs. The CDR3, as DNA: TGTGCCAGCAGTTTCATAGTCAGGGGGTTATCTTCGGACGAGCAGTACTTC. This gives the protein CASSFIVRGLSSDEQYF.